This T cell receptor beta chain stems from a study of beta chain features in type 1 diabetes. Study results and limitations: The study found moderately but significantly shorter TCRB CDR3s in all four CD4+ subsets of Type 1 diabetes patients.

This clone was seen only a few times. Antigen: not known. Sequencing targeted expressed TCRB transcripts, as all isolated RNA had been reverse transcribed. Approximately 3.9 million reads per sample were averaged for naive, central memory and regulatory samples. The protocol was immunoSEQ multiplex PCR, while the TCRdb copy is restricted to in-frame clones and leaves out a portion. The table records 250,000 to 300,000 clones, 13% to 15% of them present only once. The specimen sequenced was naive CD4+ T cells from blood. This receptor was obtained from a young man with type 1 diabetes.

CDR3 protein: CASSLGGIGETQYF. CDR3 in DNA: TGTGCCAGCAGTTTAGGCGGGATTGGGGAGACCCAGTACTTC. This chain links TRBV28 with TRBJ2-5, with a possible D match to TRBD2 (6 bases). CDR3 length: 14 amino acids. V shed 2 bases and J shed 5 bases, with 12 bases lying between them. Germline CDR1 reads MDHEN; CDR2 reads SYDVKM.